Below are 10 T cell receptor beta chains sequenced from a single sample in a study of blood T cell repertoires in COVID-19. Clones were read by immunoSEQ multiplex PCR, and TCRdb kept only the in-frame ones, dropping some. The table has about 190,000 clones, 90% seen once. Sample: peripheral blood. The source is a man in his fifties or sixties with acute or convalescent COVID-19.

J is TRBJ1-4 and V is TRBV5-1; 8 bases map to TRBD1. The germline gives CDR1 SGHRS, CDR2 YFSETQ. Unmatched junction bases numbered 9, after V lost 0 bases and J lost 2 bases. The CDR3 extends over 18 amino acids. The CDR3 sequence is CASSLGQGALQTNEKLFF. The DNA of the CDR3 is TGCGCCAGCAGCTTGGGGCAGGGGGCTTTGCAGACTAATGAAAAACTGTTTTTT.

The chain links TRBV5-1 to TRBJ2-6; 7 bases match TRBD1. Unmatched junction bases numbered 4, after V lost 2 bases and J lost 2 bases. Germline CDR1 is SGHRS and CDR2 is YFSETQ. The CDR3 is made up of 16 amino acids. As DNA, the CDR3 is TGCGCCAGCAGCTTAGGAACAGGGGCTGGGGCCAACGTCCTGACTTTC. Encoded protein: CASSLGTGAGANVLTF.

This chain joins TRBV5-1 and TRBJ2-6; 9 positions agree with TRBD2. Trimming cost V 0 bases and J 2 bases; bases outside gene matches: 0. The CDR3 contains 16 residues. Germline V gives CDR1 SGHRS, CDR2 YFSETQ. CDR3 bases: TGCGCCAGCAGCTTGGGCGGGGGGGCTGGGGCCAACGTCCTGACTTTC. As protein: CASSLGGGAGANVLTF.

This chain links TRBV14 with TRBJ1-1; D possibly corresponds to TRBD1 (6 bases). The V gene lost 2 bases and the J gene lost 5 bases, with 12 bases spanning the gap. The germline V gene encodes CDR1 SGHDN and CDR2 FVKESK. The CDR3 is made up of 14 amino acids. The CDR3 DNA follows: TGTGCCAGCAGCCAAACCCTACAGGGAACTGAAGCTTTCTTT. Encoded protein: CASSQTLQGTEAFF. Combining the CDR3 with reference TRBV14 and TRBJ1-1 gives the whole variable domain EAGVTQFPSHSVIEKGQTVTLRCDPISGHDNLYWYRRVMGKEIKFLLHFVKESKQDESGMPNNRFLAERTGGTYSTLKVQPAELEDSGVYFCASSQTLQGTEAFFGQGTRLTVV.

The J gene is TRBJ2-2, the V gene TRBV6-5; no clear D. The length of the CDR3 is 14 residues. Germline V gene data show CDR1 as MNHEY and CDR2 as SVGAGI. V lost 5 bases and J 7 bases, leaving 14 bases between the germline ends. This CDR3 is CASSLSLRSGELFF. The CDR3 DNA reads as TGTGCCAGCAGTCTATCGCTCCGGAGCGGGGAGCTGTTTTTT.

The V call is TRBV6-5, the J call TRBJ2-1; 9 bases match TRBD2. The length of the CDR3 is 15 residues. V trimming: 7 bases; J trimming: 7 bases; junction bases outside the gene matches: 11. Germline CDR1 and CDR2: MNHEY and SVGAGI. In DNA form, the CDR3 reads TGTGCCAGCATGCGTGGGGCTAGCGGGAAAAATGAGCAGTTCTTC. This codes for CASMRGASGKNEQFF.

V gene TRBV9 combines with J gene TRBJ1-2; weak D call: TRBD1 (5 bases). Trimming took 4 bases from V and 4 from J, leaving 23 bases between them. The CDR3 consists of 17 residues. Per the germline V gene, CDR1 is SGDLS and CDR2 is YYNGEE. CDR3 loop: CASSKTSTGLDPYGYTF. The CDR3 nucleotides read TGTGCCAGCAGCAAGACTTCCACAGGATTGGATCCCTATGGCTACACCTTC.

This clone was counted only a few times. This chain connects TRBV5-4 to TRBJ2-7; a possible D gene is TRBD2 (5 bases). The CDR3 sequence is 14 residues long. Between the trimmed V and J ends, which lost 1 base and 1 base, there was a span of 9 bases. Germline-derived CDR1 and CDR2 are SGHNT and YYREEE (reference sequence). CDR3 nucleotides: TGTGCCAGCAGCTTGTCACTAGTATCCTACGAGCAGTACTTC. This codes for CASSLSLVSYEQYF.

This clone has a handful of counts. The V and J genes are TRBV2 and TRBJ1-5, with D possibly being TRBD1 (6 bases). Germline assignment: CDR1 SNHLY and CDR2 FYNNEI. This CDR3 comprises 14 residues. V was pared by 6 bases and J by 1 base, with 10 bases between. CDR3 sequence reads: CASSAQGSNQPQHF. Here the CDR3 DNA reads TGTGCCAGCAGCGCTCAGGGGAGCAATCAGCCCCAGCATTTT.

The chain joins TRBV28 to TRBJ2-5; weak D call: TRBD2 (5 bases). With 2 bases removed from V and 7 bases from J, the gap between germline ends came to 11 bases. The CDR3 loop spans 13 amino acids. CDR1 is MDHEN, CDR2 SYDVKM, per germline. DNA of the CDR3: TGTGCCAGCAGTTTAACACACCGGGGGACCCAGTACTTC. It is translated as CASSLTHRGTQYF.